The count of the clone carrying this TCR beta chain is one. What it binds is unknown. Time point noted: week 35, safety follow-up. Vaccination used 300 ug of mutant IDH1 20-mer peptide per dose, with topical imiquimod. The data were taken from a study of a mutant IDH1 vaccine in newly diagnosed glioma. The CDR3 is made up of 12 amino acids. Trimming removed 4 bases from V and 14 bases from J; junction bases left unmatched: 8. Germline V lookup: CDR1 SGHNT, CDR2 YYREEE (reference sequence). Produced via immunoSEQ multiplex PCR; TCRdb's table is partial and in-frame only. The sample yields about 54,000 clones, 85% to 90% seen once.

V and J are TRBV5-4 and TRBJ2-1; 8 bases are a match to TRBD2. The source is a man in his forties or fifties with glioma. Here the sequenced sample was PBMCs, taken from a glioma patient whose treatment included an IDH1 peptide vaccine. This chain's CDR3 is CASSPGTSNEFF. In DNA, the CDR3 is TGTGCCAGCAGCCCCGGGACTAGTAATGAGTTCTTC.